This record concerns one T cell receptor (beta chain) sequence. Its antigen is unidentified. A second PCR of roughly 7 to 11 cycles used a sample-barcoded 5' primer and a J-beta primer mix. TCRdb analysed the 5' RACE reads with MiXCR anew, one entry per CDR3 protein. The table lists over a million distinct CDR3 sequences, 42% of them singletons. PBMCs, at least 6 million per sample, were isolated. This CDR3 contains 14 residues. V was shortened by 7 bases and J by 13 bases, with 23 bases between the two germline ends. This entry is derived from a study of blood T cells in healthy people across ages. Study-wide points: Donor CMV infection status was unknown, possibly confounding age-related changes in expanded clonotypes. Whereas aged donors had fewer naive CD4+ cells, long-lived donors had more of them and higher diversity.

Sequencing was done on a sample of blood. This clonotype was sampled from a woman between 18 and 30 years old in good health. The V call is TRBV12-3 or TRBV12-4, the J call TRBJ2-1; tentative D call: TRBD2 (5 bases). The CDR3 region is CASTSDRGTETQFF. For the CDR3, the DNA is TGTGCCAGCACCTCTGACCGGGGTACGGAGACCCAGTTCTTC.